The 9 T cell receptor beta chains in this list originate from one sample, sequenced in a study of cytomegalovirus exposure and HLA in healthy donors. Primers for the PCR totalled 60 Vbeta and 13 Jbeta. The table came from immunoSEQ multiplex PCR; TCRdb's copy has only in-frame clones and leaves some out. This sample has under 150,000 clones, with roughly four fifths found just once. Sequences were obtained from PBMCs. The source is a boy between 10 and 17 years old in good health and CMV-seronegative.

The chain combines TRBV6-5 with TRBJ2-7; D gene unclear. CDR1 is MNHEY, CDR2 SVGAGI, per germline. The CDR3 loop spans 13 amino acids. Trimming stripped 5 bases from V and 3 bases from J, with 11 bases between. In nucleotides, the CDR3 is TGTGCCAGCAGTAAGAACGGGTACTACGAGCAGTACTTC. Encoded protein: CASSKNGYYEQYF.

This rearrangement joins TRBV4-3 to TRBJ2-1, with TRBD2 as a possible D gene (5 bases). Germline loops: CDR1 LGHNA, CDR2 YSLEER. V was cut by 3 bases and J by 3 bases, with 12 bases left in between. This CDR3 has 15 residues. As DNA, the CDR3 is TGCGCCAGCAGCCAGGCTCTAGCAGACTACAATGAGCAGTTCTTC. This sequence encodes CASSQALADYNEQFF.

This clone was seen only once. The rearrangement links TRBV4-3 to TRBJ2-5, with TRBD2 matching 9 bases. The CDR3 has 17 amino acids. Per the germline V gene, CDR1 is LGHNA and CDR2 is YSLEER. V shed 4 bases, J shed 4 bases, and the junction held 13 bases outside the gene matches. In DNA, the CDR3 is TGCGCCAGCAGCCCCGAAGGGGGACTAGCAGGGTTAGAGACCCAGTACTTC. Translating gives CASSPEGGLAGLETQYF.

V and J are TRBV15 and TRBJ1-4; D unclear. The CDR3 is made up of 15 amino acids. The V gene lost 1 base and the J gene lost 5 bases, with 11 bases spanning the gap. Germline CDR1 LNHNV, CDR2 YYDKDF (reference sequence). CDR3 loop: CATSRAPGRNEKLFF. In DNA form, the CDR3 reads TGTGCCACCAGCAGAGCCCCAGGAAGGAATGAAAAACTGTTTTTT.

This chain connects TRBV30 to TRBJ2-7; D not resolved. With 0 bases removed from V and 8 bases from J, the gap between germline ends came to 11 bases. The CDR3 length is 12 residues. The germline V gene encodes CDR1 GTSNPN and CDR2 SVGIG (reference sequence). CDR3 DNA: TGTGCCTGGAGTGTGTTCGAAGCACAGCAGTACTTC. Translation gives CAWSVFEAQQYF.

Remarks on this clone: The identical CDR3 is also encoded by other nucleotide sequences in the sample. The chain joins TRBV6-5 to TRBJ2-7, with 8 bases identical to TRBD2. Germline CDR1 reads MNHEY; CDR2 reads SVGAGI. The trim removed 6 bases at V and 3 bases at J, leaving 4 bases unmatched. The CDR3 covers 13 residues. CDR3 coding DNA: TGTGCCAGCAGGTCGGGAGGGAGCTACGAGCAGTACTTC. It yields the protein CASRSGGSYEQYF.

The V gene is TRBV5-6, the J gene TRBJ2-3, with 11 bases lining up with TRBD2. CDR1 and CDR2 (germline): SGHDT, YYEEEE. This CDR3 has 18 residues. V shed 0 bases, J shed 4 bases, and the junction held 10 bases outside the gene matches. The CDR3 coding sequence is TGTGCCAGCAGCTTGGCCCCCATTCTAGCGGGAGGATCAGATACGCAGTATTTT. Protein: CASSLAPILAGGSDTQYF.

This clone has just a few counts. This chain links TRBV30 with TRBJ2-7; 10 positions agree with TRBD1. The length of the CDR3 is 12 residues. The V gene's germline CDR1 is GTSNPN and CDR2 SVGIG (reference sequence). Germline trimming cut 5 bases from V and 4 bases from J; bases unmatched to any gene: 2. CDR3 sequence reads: CAWRDRGYEQYF. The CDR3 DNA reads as TGTGCCTGGCGGGACAGGGGATACGAGCAGTACTTC.

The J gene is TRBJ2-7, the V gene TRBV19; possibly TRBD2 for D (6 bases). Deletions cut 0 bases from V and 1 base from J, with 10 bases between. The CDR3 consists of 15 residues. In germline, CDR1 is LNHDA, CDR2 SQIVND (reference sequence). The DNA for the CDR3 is TGTGCCAGTAGTATAGAGGGGACTTTTTCCTACGAGCAGTACTTC. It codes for CASSIEGTFSYEQYF.